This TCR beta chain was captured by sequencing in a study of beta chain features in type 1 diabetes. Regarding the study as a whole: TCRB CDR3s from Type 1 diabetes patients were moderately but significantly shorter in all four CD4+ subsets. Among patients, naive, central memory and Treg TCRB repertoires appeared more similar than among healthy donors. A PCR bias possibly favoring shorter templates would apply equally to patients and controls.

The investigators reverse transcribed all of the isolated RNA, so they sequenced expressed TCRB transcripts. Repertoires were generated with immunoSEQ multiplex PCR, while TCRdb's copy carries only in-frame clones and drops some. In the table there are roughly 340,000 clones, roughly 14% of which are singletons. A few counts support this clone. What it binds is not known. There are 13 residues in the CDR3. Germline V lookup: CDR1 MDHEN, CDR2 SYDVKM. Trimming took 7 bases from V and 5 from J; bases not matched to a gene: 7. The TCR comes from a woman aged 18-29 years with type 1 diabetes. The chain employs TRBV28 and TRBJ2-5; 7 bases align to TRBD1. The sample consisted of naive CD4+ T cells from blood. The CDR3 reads CASTRNRGETQYF. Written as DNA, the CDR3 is TGTGCCAGCACCCGGAACAGGGGTGAGACCCAGTACTTC.